This TCR beta chain was documented in a study of CD8+ T cells in alopecia areata. Study-wide context: The study gave treated patients oral tofacitinib at 5 to 10 mg twice daily.

RNA extraction was followed by reverse transcription into cDNA, which acted as the sequencing template. Generated by immunoSEQ multiplex PCR, the TCRdb table keeps only in-frame clones and is missing some. Altogether 180,000 or so clones are present, approximately 65% being singletons, with the ten largest covering 11%. CDR3 length equals 14 residues. Per the germline V gene, CDR1 is MGHRA and CDR2 is YSYEKL. Findings of the study overall: It was less clear whether patients shared TCRs than it was in mice, possibly because of HLA. Among the cells sequenced in scalp samples are also the resident alphabeta T cells of normal skin.

Alopecia areata patients gave lesional scalp punch biopsies and peripheral blood samples. A remark on this clone: The antigen is not known. At one boundary the junction diverges from the germline segment, which might be a read error. Other DNA sequences within the sample encode an identical CDR3.

The V and J genes are TRBV4-1 and TRBJ1-1; no clear D. This sequence originates from a human donor with alopecia areata. Sequencing was performed on CD8+ T cells sorted from blood, taken at week 0. The DNA of the CDR3 is TGCGCCAGCAGCCAAGTTGAGGAGAACACCGAAGCTTTCTTT. Residues: CASSQVEENTEAFF.